The 25 T cell receptor beta chains below all came from one sample that was sequenced in a study of blood T cells in healthy people across ages. Then a second PCR, running roughly 7 to 12 cycles, was carried out with a sample-barcoded 5' primer and a J-beta primer mix. TCRdb analysed the 5' RACE reads with MiXCR anew, one entry per CDR3 protein. The sample holds 550,000 to 700,000 distinct CDR3 sequences, 27% seen once. The sequencing input was blood. All receptors derive from a woman in her 70s in good health.

This sequence joins TRBV11-2 and TRBJ2-1, with no clear D. CDR1 and CDR2 (germline): SGHAT, FQNNGV. This CDR3 contains 12 residues. Trimming removed 3 bases from V and 9 bases from J, with 9 bases in between. The CDR3: CASSLERGEQFF. CDR3 bases: TGTGCCAGCAGCTTGGAGCGTGGTGAGCAGTTCTTC.

This clonotype was detected many times. The rearrangement uses TRBV7-2 and TRBJ2-5; either TRBD1 or TRBD2 may fit D (5 bases each). Germline V gives CDR1 SGHTA, CDR2 FQGNSA. This CDR3 region has 14 residues. V shed 3 bases and J shed 0 bases, with 8 bases lying between them. The CDR3 sequence: CASSFWGNQETQYF. The CDR3 DNA sequence: TGTGCCAGCAGCTTCTGGGGGAACCAAGAGACCCAGTACTTC. The full variable domain, its missing parts supplied by reference TRBV7-2 and TRBJ2-5, is GAGVSQSPSNKVTEKGKDVELRCDPISGHTALYWYRQSLGQGLEFLIYFQGNSAPDKSGLPSDRFSAERTGGSVSTLTIQRTQQEDSAVYLCASSFWGNQETQYFGPGTRLLVL.

The chain links TRBV4-2 to TRBJ2-6; 13 nucleotides agree with TRBD2. The CDR3 contains 18 residues. V dropped 1 base and J dropped 1; count of bases not matched to a gene: 1. CDR1 is LGHNA, CDR2 YNFKEQ, per germline. The CDR3 sequence: CASSQGTSGGSGANVLTF. CDR3 nucleotides: TGTGCCAGCAGCCAAGGGACTAGCGGGGGTTCTGGGGCCAACGTCCTGACTTTC.

The V and J genes are TRBV20-1 and TRBJ1-4; no firm D call. The CDR3 has 14 residues. The V gene lost 2 bases and the J gene lost 7 bases, with 14 bases spanning the gap. Germline lookup yields CDR1 DFQATT and CDR2 SNEGSKA (reference sequence). In nucleotides, the CDR3 is TGCAGTGCTAGACCCGGAAACAGAGGTGAAAAACTGTTTTTT. It yields the protein CSARPGNRGEKLFF.

The chain recombines TRBV20-1 with TRBJ1-1; D uncertain. V dropped 1 base and J dropped 1 base, with 10 bases sitting between them. The germline V gene encodes CDR1 DFQATT and CDR2 SNEGSKA (reference sequence). This CDR3 is built from 14 residues. CDR3 nucleotide sequence: TGCAGTGCTAGAGTACCCTTGCCGAACACTGAAGCTTTCTTT. Translation gives CSARVPLPNTEAFF.

The rearrangement uses TRBV4-3 and TRBJ2-2, with D perhaps assigned TRBD1 or TRBD2 (5 bases each). The CDR3 contains 16 residues. Trimming cost V 0 bases and J 6 bases, with 14 bases left between them. Looked up from germline, CDR1 is LGHNA and CDR2 is YSLEER. This chain's CDR3 is CASSQDRGARAGELFF. The CDR3 DNA reads TGCGCCAGCAGCCAAGATAGAGGGGCTCGGGCCGGGGAGCTGTTTTTT.

This clonotype was detected only a few times. CDR3 residues: CSAATSGETQYF. The CDR3 bases are TGCAGTGCTGCGACTAGCGGAGAGACCCAGTACTTC. The rearrangement uses TRBV20-1 and TRBJ2-5; 9 nucleotides line up with TRBD2. Germline values: CDR1 DFQATT, CDR2 SNEGSKA (reference sequence). This CDR3 is 12 amino acids long. Trimming at V came to 5 bases and at J to 4 bases, leaving 2 bases not matched to a gene.

This clonotype appeared once. At one end, the junction sequence differs from germline, possibly due to a read error. The chain uses TRBV4-2 and TRBJ2-3, with D perhaps TRBD2 (5 bases). The CDR3 has 14 amino acids. Germline CDR1 is LGHNA and CDR2 is YNFKEQ. CDR3 amino acids: CASSQEGSIDTQYF. The CDR3 bases are TGTGCCAGCAGCCAAGAGGGGAGCATAGATACGCAGTATTTT.

CDR3 coding DNA: TGTGCCAGCAGCTTGTCCCCAGGGTTCTATGGCTACACCTTC. Translated: CASSLSPGFYGYTF. V and J are TRBV5-5 and TRBJ1-2; D is perhaps TRBD1 (5 bases). The CDR3 is 14 residues long. The V end was cut by 1 base, the J end by 4 bases, with 11 bases between. The V gene's germline CDR1 is SGHKS and CDR2 YYEKEE (reference sequence).

This clonotype was found a few times. The chain recombines TRBV9 with TRBJ2-7; D is uncertain. The end of the DNA is better explained by TRBJ2-1, so the J call may be wrong. CDR1 is SGDLS and CDR2 is YYNGEE in the germline V gene. The CDR3 sequence is 14 residues long. The CDR3 loop reads CASSVAAGYNEQFF. The CDR3, as DNA: TGTGCCAGCAGCGTAGCGGCCGGATACAATGAGCAGTTCTTC.

The table lists this clonotype with a few counts. The chain links TRBV4-3 to TRBJ2-3, with D uncertain. The CDR3 covers 18 residues. With 4 bases removed from V and 4 bases from J, the gap between germline ends came to 24 bases. Germline values: CDR1 LGHNA, CDR2 YSLEER. The CDR3 protein is CASSPLSTWVSGADTQYF. The DNA for the CDR3 is TGCGCCAGCAGCCCCTTAAGTACGTGGGTTTCAGGTGCAGATACGCAGTATTTT.

The V call is TRBV3-1, the J call TRBJ2-1, with D tentatively TRBD1 (5 bases). Trimming stripped 7 bases from V and 8 bases from J, with 12 bases between. The CDR3 covers 12 residues. CDR1 LGHDT and CDR2 YNNKEL come from the germline V gene (reference sequence). The CDR3 here is CASTRQGDEQFF. The CDR3, as DNA: TGTGCCAGCACCCGACAAGGGGATGAGCAGTTCTTC.

This clonotype was seen a handful of times. V is TRBV5-5 and J is TRBJ1-4; TRBD1 agrees at 11 bases. Trimming took 5 bases from V and 6 from J; bases not matched to a gene: 12. The CDR3 covers 17 residues. Germline V CDR1 and CDR2: SGHKS, YYEKEE (reference sequence). In DNA, the CDR3 is TGTGCCAGCAGGAGAGGGACAGGGGGTCTACGGGATGAAAAACTGTTTTTT. Its translation is CASRRGTGGLRDEKLFF.

This clonotype turned up a few times. The rearrangement joins TRBV7-2 to TRBJ2-7; D gene uncertain. The J call may be incorrect, as the DNA end agrees better with TRBJ2-1. The CDR3 contains 14 residues. Germline CDR1 and CDR2: SGHTA and FQGNSA. Here the CDR3 reads CASSPRVLKGEQFF. The CDR3 region has the DNA TGTGCCAGTAGCCCGCGCGTTTTGAAGGGCGAGCAGTTCTTC.

This clonotype was seen a handful of times. The chain is built from TRBV20-1 and TRBJ1-2; the D is unclear. Trimming removed 6 bases at V and 8 bases at J, with 10 bases between. Germline V gene data show CDR1 as DFQATT and CDR2 as SNEGSKA (reference sequence). The CDR3 contains 10 residues. The CDR3 sequence is CSAYSRGYTF. The CDR3 bases are TGCAGTGCATATTCGAGGGGCTACACCTTC.

The gene calls are TRBV6-2 or TRBV6-3 and TRBJ1-5; D gene unclear. V was cut by 2 bases and J by 4 bases, with 15 bases left in between. Germline V gene data show CDR1 as MNHEY and CDR2 as SVGEGT. This CDR3 is built from 16 residues. The CDR3 sequence: CASSYPQVGSNQPQHF. The DNA of the CDR3 is TGTGCCAGCAGTTACCCCCAGGTGGGATCTAATCAGCCCCAGCATTTT.

This clonotype was observed a few times. CDR3 amino acids: CASSVLAGGPTDTQYF. CDR3 DNA: TGTGCCAGCAGCGTTCTAGCGGGGGGACCCACAGATACGCAGTATTTT. The chain couples TRBV9 to TRBJ2-3, with 11 bases fitting TRBD2. From germline, CDR1 is SGDLS and CDR2 YYNGEE. With V trimmed by 2 bases and J by 2 bases, 4 bases remained unmatched. This CDR3 spans 16 amino acids.

The rearrangement joins TRBV7-2 to TRBJ1-1, with D unclear. In germline, CDR1 is SGHTA, CDR2 FQGNSA. The CDR3 is 13 residues long. Trimming removed 2 bases at V and 6 bases at J, with 10 bases between. CDR3 nucleotide sequence: TGTGCCAGCAGCTTAAGGCCTTTACCTGAAGCTTTCTTT. Encoded protein: CASSLRPLPEAFF.

This clonotype has just a few counts. V gene TRBV29-1 combines with J gene TRBJ1-2; D unclear. In germline, CDR1 is SQVTM, CDR2 ANQGSEA. The CDR3 length is 12 residues. Trimming removed 3 bases at V and 0 bases at J, with 5 bases between. CDR3 protein: CSVDRANYGYTF. CDR3 nucleotide sequence: TGCAGCGTTGACAGAGCTAACTATGGCTACACCTTC.

This chain links TRBV3-1 with TRBJ2-5; D might be TRBD2 (6 bases). V shed 3 bases and J shed 3 bases, with 17 bases lying between them. Germline V gene lookup returns CDR1 LGHDT and CDR2 YNNKEL (reference sequence). This CDR3 is built from 16 residues. Written as DNA, the CDR3 is TGTGCCAGCAGCCAGGGCGGGGCAAGAGGGAAAGAGACCCAGTACTTC. It yields the protein CASSQGGARGKETQYF.

The rearrangement links TRBV4-2 to TRBJ1-3; unclear D gene. The CDR3 runs to 14 residues. V lost 0 bases and J 8 bases, leaving 11 bases between the germline ends. Germline assignment: CDR1 LGHNA and CDR2 YNFKEQ. In nucleotides, the CDR3 is TGTGCCAGCAGCCAAGACCCCGGGAAGGACACCATATATTTT. It is translated as CASSQDPGKDTIYF.

The chain joins TRBV7-2 to TRBJ2-1; 12 bases are shared with TRBD2. CDR1 is SGHTA, CDR2 FQGNSA, per germline. The CDR3 is made up of 15 amino acids. The J segment lost 8 bases and the V segment lost 5 bases, leaving 7 bases of the junction unmatched. The CDR3 nucleotides read TGTGCCAGCAGCCCCCTAGCGGGGGGGCCCCATGAGCAGTTCTTC. Protein sequence: CASSPLAGGPHEQFF.

The chain couples TRBV4-3 to TRBJ1-3; D remains unclear. Germline CDR1 is LGHNA and CDR2 is YSLEER. The length of the CDR3 is 11 residues. V lost 3 bases, J lost 11 bases, and 8 bases lay in between. As DNA, the CDR3 is TGCGCCAGCAGCCAGGGTGGCGCCATATATTTT. Translating gives CASSQGGAIYF.

This chain joins TRBV12-3 or TRBV12-4 and TRBJ1-3; D unclear. Deletions cut 5 bases from V and 4 bases from J, with 18 bases between. The CDR3 covers 16 residues. Here the CDR3 reads CASSPPRGRLGNTIYF. CDR3 bases: TGTGCCAGCAGTCCCCCACGGGGAAGGCTCGGAAACACCATATATTTT.

This clonotype was seen a handful of times. The chain is built from TRBV5-1 and TRBJ1-5; 8 bases align to TRBD1. CDR1 is SGHRS and CDR2 is YFSETQ in the germline V gene. This CDR3 is built from 13 residues. V was pared by 5 bases and J by 5 bases, with 3 bases of the junction left unmatched. CDR3 DNA sequence: TGCGCCAGCAGGGCGGACAGGGATCAGCCCCAGCATTTT. This gives the protein CASRADRDQPQHF. The entire variable domain, with the rest obtained from reference TRBV5-1 and TRBJ1-5, is as follows: KAGVTQTPRYLIKTRGQQVTLSCSPISGHRSVSWYQQTPGQGLQFLFEYFSETQRNKGNFPGRFSGRQFSNSRSEMNVSTLELGDSALYLCASRADRDQPQHFGDGTRLSIL.